The 24 T cell receptor beta chains below were found in one sample sequenced in a study of glioma-infiltrating T cells after dendritic cell vaccination. Generated by immunoSEQ multiplex PCR, the TCRdb table keeps only in-frame clones and is missing some. The repertoire holds fewer than 110,000 clones, with roughly 79% as singletons. The material sequenced was blood, taken before dendritic cell vaccination. The receptors derive from a human donor with glioblastoma.

This chain joins TRBV30 and TRBJ2-5; 14 bases agree with TRBD2. Germline V gives CDR1 GTSNPN, CDR2 SVGIG (reference sequence). CDR3 length: 15 residues. Losses at the gene ends were 2 bases for V and 4 bases for J; bases not matched to a gene: 3. The CDR3 spells CAWSRGLAGVETQYF. Here the CDR3 DNA reads TGTGCCTGGAGTAGGGGACTAGCGGGGGTAGAGACCCAGTACTTC.

The V gene is TRBV11-2, the J gene TRBJ1-1; D uncertain. This CDR3 comprises 11 residues. Germline CDR1 reads SGHAT; CDR2 reads FQNNGV. The V and J ends lost 2 bases and 5 bases respectively, with 3 bases between them. This CDR3 reads CASSLLTEAFF. As DNA, the CDR3 is TGTGCCAGCAGCTTATTAACTGAAGCTTTCTTT.

The chain combines TRBV9 with TRBJ1-2, with 8 bases identical to TRBD1. Germline values: CDR1 SGDLS, CDR2 YYNGEE. The CDR3 length is 13 residues. V shed 4 bases and J 7 bases; nucleotides not matched to a gene: 6. CDR3 sequence reads: CASSSDRAVGYTF. The CDR3 DNA reads TGTGCCAGCAGCTCGGACAGGGCGGTTGGCTACACCTTC.

The chain uses TRBV13 and TRBJ2-4; D is perhaps TRBD2 (5 bases). Germline-derived CDR1 and CDR2 are PRHDT and FYEKMQ (reference sequence). Trimming stripped 5 bases from V and 0 bases from J, with 11 bases between. CDR3 length: 15 amino acids. The DNA of the CDR3 is TGTGCCAGCAGCGAGGGCCATCTAGCCAAAAACATTCAGTACTTC. It codes for CASSEGHLAKNIQYF.

V and J are TRBV27 and TRBJ1-2, with D possibly being TRBD1 (6 bases). Trimming left V 7 bases short and J 8 bases short, with 23 bases between. CDR3 length: 15 residues. The germline CDR1 and CDR2 sequences are MNHEY and SMNVEV (reference sequence). This CDR3 is CASTTDRRLSGGYTF. As DNA, the CDR3 is TGTGCCAGCACCACCGACAGGCGCCTCTCAGGGGGCTACACCTTC.

This clone has just a few counts. The chain has TRBV18 and TRBJ2-1, with 8 positions matching TRBD2. The germline V gene has CDR1 KGHSH and CDR2 LQKENI. This CDR3 is built from 15 residues. V shed 5 bases, J shed 4 bases, and the junction held 7 bases outside the gene matches. CDR3 bases: TGTGCCAGCTCAAAGCCGGGACTAGGGTACAATGAGCAGTTCTTC. Translating gives CASSKPGLGYNEQFF.

The gene calls are TRBV6-5 and TRBJ1-4, with 7 bases matching TRBD1. Losses at the gene ends were 4 bases for V and 5 bases for J; bases not matched to a gene: 4. CDR1 and CDR2 from the germline V gene are MNHEY and SVGAGI. This CDR3 is built from 14 residues. CDR3 residues: CASSWGQQNEKLFF. The CDR3 region has the DNA TGTGCCAGCAGTTGGGGACAGCAAAATGAAAAACTGTTTTTT.

This clone was observed once. The gene calls are TRBV4-2 and TRBJ2-2; D is undetermined. CDR3 length: 13 residues. The V gene's germline CDR1 is LGHNA and CDR2 YNFKEQ. Trimming took 1 base from V and 6 from J, leaving 6 bases between them. DNA for the CDR3: TGTGCCAGCAGCCAAGCGAGGTCCGGGGAGCTGTTTTTT. Its protein product is CASSQARSGELFF.

The V call is TRBV7-9, the J call TRBJ2-7, with D possibly TRBD2 on 5 matching bases. Germline V CDR1 and CDR2: SEHNR, FQNEAQ (reference sequence). V gave up 0 bases and J gave up 6 bases, with 12 bases separating them. This CDR3 comprises 14 residues. CDR3 coding DNA: TGTGCCAGCAGCTTAGCCTTTTCGGGGTCCGAGCAGTACTTC. This gives the protein CASSLAFSGSEQYF.

CDR3 in DNA: TGTGCCAGCAGCCCTACTTCCTCCGGGGAGACCCAGTACTTC. Translation: CASSPTSSGETQYF. The V call is TRBV11-3, the J call TRBJ2-5; D remains unclear. V dropped 5 bases and J dropped 5 bases, with 15 bases sitting between them. Per germline, CDR1 SGHNT and CDR2 YENEEA. The CDR3 length is 14 residues.

The sample holds a few counts of this clone. This rearrangement joins TRBV7-3 to TRBJ1-1, with TRBD1 as a possible D gene (5 bases). V lost 4 bases, J lost 5 bases, and 11 bases lay in between. This CDR3 comprises 13 residues. The germline gives CDR1 SGHTA, CDR2 FQGTGA. Here the CDR3 DNA reads TGTGCCAGCAGCTCGCAGGGAGGGACTGAAGCTTTCTTT. It translates to CASSSQGGTEAFF. Complete variable domain (other parts from reference TRBV7-3 and TRBJ1-1): GAGVSQTPSNKVTEKGKYVELRCDPISGHTALYWYRQSLGQGPEFLIYFQGTGAADDSGLPNDRFFAVRPEGSVSTLKIQRTERGDSAVYLCASSSQGGTEAFFGQGTRLTVV.

The chain is built from TRBV6-6 and TRBJ1-1, with no clear D. Germline CDR1 is MNHNY and CDR2 is SVGAGI (reference sequence). This CDR3 region has 15 residues. The V end lost 0 bases, the J end lost 4 bases, and 12 bases lay between the germline ends. The CDR3 DNA sequence: TGTGCCAGCAGTTACTCGGGTGGAGAGGGCACTGAAGCTTTCTTT. It specifies CASSYSGGEGTEAFF.

CDR3 in DNA: TGCGCCAGCAGTCTCGGGACACTTTATGGCTACACCTTC. Protein sequence: CASSLGTLYGYTF. The J gene is TRBJ1-2, the V gene TRBV4-3; possibly TRBD1 for D (6 bases). The germline V and J ends were trimmed by 6 bases and 5 bases, with 13 bases remaining between them. Looked up from germline, CDR1 is LGHNA and CDR2 is YSLEER. This CDR3 contains 13 residues.

On this clone itself: This sequence may be a read error, since a much larger clone differs from it by one base. Other DNA sequences in this sample translate to the same CDR3. The genes are TRBV4-3 and TRBJ1-6; perhaps TRBD1 as D (5 bases). The CDR3 runs 14 residues. V was pared by 1 base and J by 6 bases, with 7 bases between. Looked up from germline, CDR1 is LGHNA and CDR2 is YSLEER. CDR3 amino acids: CASSQGQFNSPLHF. DNA of the CDR3: TGCGCCAGCAGCCAAGGACAGTTTAATTCACCCCTCCACTTT.

V and J are TRBV5-1 and TRBJ1-2; a weak D match, TRBD1 (5 bases). CDR3 length: 14 residues. The ends were cut back, 1 base at V and 7 bases at J, with 14 bases in the middle. Looked up from germline, CDR1 is SGHRS and CDR2 is YFSETQ. The CDR3 sequence is CASSLLSGDSGYTF. For the CDR3, the DNA is TGCGCCAGCAGCTTGCTGTCGGGGGATAGTGGCTACACCTTC. Full variable domain (rest looked up from reference TRBV5-1 and TRBJ1-2): KAGVTQTPRYLIKTRGQQVTLSCSPISGHRSVSWYQQTPGQGLQFLFEYFSETQRNKGNFPGRFSGRQFSNSRSEMNVSTLELGDSALYLCASSLLSGDSGYTFGSGTRLTVV.

This chain links TRBV2 with TRBJ1-1; possibly TRBD1 for D (5 bases). The CDR3 runs to 13 residues. Germline CDR1 is SNHLY and CDR2 is FYNNEI. The V end was cut by 2 bases, the J end by 5 bases, with 9 bases between. CDR3 amino acids: CASSEWGETEAFF. Here the CDR3 DNA reads TGTGCCAGCAGTGAATGGGGGGAAACTGAAGCTTTCTTT.

This clone occurred a few times. CDR3 protein: CASSLGQGLGEQYF. CDR3 DNA sequence: TGTGCCAGCAGCTTGGGACAGGGGCTGGGGGAGCAGTACTTC. The rearrangement joins TRBV7-3 to TRBJ2-7, with 10 bases lining up with TRBD1. In germline, CDR1 is SGHTA, CDR2 FQGTGA. This CDR3 has 14 amino acids. Trimming at V came to 3 bases and at J to 7 bases, leaving 6 bases not matched to a gene.

A note on this clone: Different DNA sequences within this sample yield the same CDR3. V usage is TRBV5-1 and J usage is TRBJ2-3, with 10 positions matching TRBD1. With 2 bases clipped from V and 1 base from J, the junction kept 4 bases outside the gene matches. The CDR3 runs to 16 residues. The germline CDR1 and CDR2 sequences are SGHRS and YFSETQ. CDR3 sequence reads: CASSFTGTGGTDTQYF. In DNA, the CDR3 is TGCGCCAGCAGCTTTACCGGGACAGGGGGCACAGATACGCAGTATTTT.

The J gene is TRBJ1-5, the V gene TRBV7-2; 7 bases map to TRBD1. This CDR3 comprises 13 residues. V dropped 2 bases and J dropped 6; count of bases not matched to a gene: 1. CDR1 is SGHTA and CDR2 is FQGNSA in the germline V gene. DNA for the CDR3: TGTGCCAGCAGCTTAACAGGGGCTCAGCCCCAGCATTTT. Translation gives CASSLTGAQPQHF.

The chain has TRBV25-1 and TRBJ1-1, with TRBD1 as a possible D gene (6 bases). The length of the CDR3 is 13 residues. The germline V gene has CDR1 MGHDK and CDR2 SYGVNS. Trimming stripped 1 base from V and 10 bases from J, with 13 bases between. The DNA for the CDR3 is TGTGCCAGCAGTGAATCAGACAGGTTGATAGCTTTCTTT. It codes for CASSESDRLIAFF.

The rearrangement joins TRBV28 to TRBJ1-6, with 9 nucleotides matching TRBD1. From germline, CDR1 is MDHEN and CDR2 SYDVKM. V gave up 6 bases and J gave up 4 bases; unmatched junction bases: 7. This CDR3 has 16 residues. In nucleotides, the CDR3 is TGTGCCAGCAGCCTCGGGACAGGGAGATATAATTCACCCCTCCACTTT. Encoded protein: CASSLGTGRYNSPLHF.

CDR3 region: CASSYFGSGVYNEQFF. CDR3 nucleotides: TGTGCCAGCAGTTACTTTGGTAGCGGGGTGTACAATGAGCAGTTCTTC. This rearrangement joins TRBV6-5 to TRBJ2-1; 8 positions match TRBD2. V shed 1 base and J 4 bases; nucleotides not matched to a gene: 6. CDR1 and CDR2 from the germline V gene are MNHEY and SVGAGI. The CDR3 runs 16 residues.

The chain employs TRBV18 and TRBJ1-1; unclear D gene. The CDR3 covers 12 residues. V was clipped by 6 bases and J by 0 bases, with 5 bases between them. CDR1 and CDR2 (germline): KGHSH, LQKENI. DNA of the CDR3: TGTGCCAGCTCGTCCATGAACACTGAAGCTTTCTTT. Its protein is CASSSMNTEAFF.

This chain joins TRBV5-4 and TRBJ2-7, with 9 bases lining up with TRBD2. CDR1 and CDR2 from the germline V gene are SGHNT and YYREEE (reference sequence). The CDR3 extends over 16 amino acids. With 4 bases clipped from V and 2 bases from J, the junction kept 10 bases outside the gene matches. CDR3 nucleotide sequence: TGTGCCAGCAGCAACGGGGGTCTAGCGGGGACCTACGAGCAGTACTTC. Protein product: CASSNGGLAGTYEQYF.